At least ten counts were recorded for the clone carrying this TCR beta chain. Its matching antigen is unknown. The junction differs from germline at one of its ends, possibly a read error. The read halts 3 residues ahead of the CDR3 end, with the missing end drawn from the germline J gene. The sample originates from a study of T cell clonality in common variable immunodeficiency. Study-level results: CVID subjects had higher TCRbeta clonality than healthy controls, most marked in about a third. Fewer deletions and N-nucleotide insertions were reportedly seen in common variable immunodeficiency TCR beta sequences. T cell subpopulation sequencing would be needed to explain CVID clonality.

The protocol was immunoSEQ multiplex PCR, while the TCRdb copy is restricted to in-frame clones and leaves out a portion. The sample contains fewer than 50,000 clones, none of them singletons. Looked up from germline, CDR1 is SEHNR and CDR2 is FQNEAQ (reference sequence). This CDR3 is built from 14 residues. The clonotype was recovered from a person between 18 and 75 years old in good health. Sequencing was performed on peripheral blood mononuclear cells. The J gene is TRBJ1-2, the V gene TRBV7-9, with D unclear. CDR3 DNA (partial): TGTGCCAGCAGCCTAGCGGGCGTTAACTATGGC. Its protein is CASSLAGVNYG. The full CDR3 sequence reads CASSLAGVNYGYTF.